This TCR beta chain emerged from a study of T cell repertoires in cytomegalovirus infection. Turning to the study itself: The study used recently identified HLA-C-restricted and well-studied HLA-B-restricted CMV epitopes. The public TCR beta signatures pointed to both CMV infection and matching HLA type.

Study outcomes and limitations: CMV-specific TCR beta clonotypes restricted by HLA-C dominated the ex vivo response.

This clonotype has ten or more counts. What it binds is not known. Germline V gene sequence: CDR1 SGHVS, CDR2 FQNEAQ. There are 12 residues in the CDR3. The V and J ends lost 4 bases and 3 bases respectively, with 6 bases between them. MiXCR, applied by TCRdb to the reads, yields one record per CDR3 protein. Here the sample spans about 900,000 distinct CDR3 sequences, less than 40% being singletons. The chain has TRBV7-8 and TRBJ1-1; no reliable D call. This specimen consisted of cultured CD8+ T cells from PBMCs, obtained from culture after CMV antigen stimulation. The clonotype comes from a human donor in good health (CMV status not recorded). Some clones in this sample may be carry-over from other donors' samples. This CDR3 reads CASSSSYTEAFF. The CDR3 DNA reads as TGTGCCAGCAGCTCGAGCTACACTGAAGCTTTCTTT.